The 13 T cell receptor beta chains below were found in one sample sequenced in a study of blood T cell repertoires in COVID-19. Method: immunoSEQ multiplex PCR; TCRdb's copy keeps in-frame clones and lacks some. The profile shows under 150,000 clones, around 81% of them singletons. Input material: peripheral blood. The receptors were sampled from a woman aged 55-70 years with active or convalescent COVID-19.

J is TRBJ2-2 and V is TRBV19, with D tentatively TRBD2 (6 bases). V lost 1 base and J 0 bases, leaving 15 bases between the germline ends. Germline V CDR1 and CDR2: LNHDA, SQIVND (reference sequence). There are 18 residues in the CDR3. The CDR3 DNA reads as TGTGCCAGTAGTATAGGTTACTTCGGGACTGCGAACACCGGGGAGCTGTTTTTT. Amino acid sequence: CASSIGYFGTANTGELFF. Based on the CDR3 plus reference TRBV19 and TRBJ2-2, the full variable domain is DGGITQSPKYLFRKEGQNVTLSCEQNLNHDAMYWYRQDPGQGLRLIYYSQIVNDFQKGDIAEGYSVSREKKESFPLTVTSAQKNPTAFYLCASSIGYFGTANTGELFFGEGSRLTVL.

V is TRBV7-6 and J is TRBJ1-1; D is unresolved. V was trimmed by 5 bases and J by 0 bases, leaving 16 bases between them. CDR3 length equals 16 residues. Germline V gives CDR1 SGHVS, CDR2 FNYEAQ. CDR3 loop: CASSIGTADLNTEAFF. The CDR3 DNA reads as TGTGCCAGCAGCATAGGAACAGCCGACCTGAACACTGAAGCTTTCTTT.

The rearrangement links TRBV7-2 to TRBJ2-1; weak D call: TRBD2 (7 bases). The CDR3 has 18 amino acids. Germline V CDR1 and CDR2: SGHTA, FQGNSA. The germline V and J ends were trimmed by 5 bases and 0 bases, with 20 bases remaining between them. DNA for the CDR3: TGTGCCAGCAGCGGGGGGGGCCTTAGCGGCCGCTCCTACAATGAGCAGTTCTTC. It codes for CASSGGGLSGRSYNEQFF.

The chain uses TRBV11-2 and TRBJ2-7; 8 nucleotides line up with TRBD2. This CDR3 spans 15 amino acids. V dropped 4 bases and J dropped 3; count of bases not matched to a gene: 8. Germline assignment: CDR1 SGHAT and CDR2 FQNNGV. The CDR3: CASSSVGLGNYEQYF. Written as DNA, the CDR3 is TGTGCCAGCAGCTCGGTGGGACTAGGGAACTACGAGCAGTACTTC.

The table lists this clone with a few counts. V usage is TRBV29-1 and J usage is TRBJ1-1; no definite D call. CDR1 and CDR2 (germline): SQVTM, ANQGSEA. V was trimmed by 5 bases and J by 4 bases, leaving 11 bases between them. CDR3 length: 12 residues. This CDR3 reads CSVWALSTEAFF. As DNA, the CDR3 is TGCAGCGTTTGGGCTTTGAGCACTGAAGCTTTCTTT.

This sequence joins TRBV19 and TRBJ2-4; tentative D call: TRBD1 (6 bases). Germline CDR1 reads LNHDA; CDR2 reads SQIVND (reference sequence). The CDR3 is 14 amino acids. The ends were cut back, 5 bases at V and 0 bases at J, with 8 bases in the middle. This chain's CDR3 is CASSADRAKNIQYF. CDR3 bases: TGTGCCAGTAGTGCGGACAGAGCCAAAAACATTCAGTACTTC.

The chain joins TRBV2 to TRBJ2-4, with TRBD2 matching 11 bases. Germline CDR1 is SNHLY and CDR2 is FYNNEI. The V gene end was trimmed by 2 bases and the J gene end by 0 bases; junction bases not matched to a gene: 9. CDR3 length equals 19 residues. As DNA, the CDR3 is TGTGCCAGCAGTGAACTCAGGCTAGCGGGGGGAGTAGCCAAAAACATTCAGTACTTC. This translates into CASSELRLAGGVAKNIQYF.

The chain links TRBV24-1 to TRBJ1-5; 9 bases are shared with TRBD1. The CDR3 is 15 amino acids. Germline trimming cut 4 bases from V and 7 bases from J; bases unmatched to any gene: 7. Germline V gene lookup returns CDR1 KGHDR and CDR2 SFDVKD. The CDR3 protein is CATSEGTGPRQPQHF. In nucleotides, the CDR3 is TGTGCCACCAGTGAGGGGACAGGGCCTAGGCAGCCCCAGCATTTT.

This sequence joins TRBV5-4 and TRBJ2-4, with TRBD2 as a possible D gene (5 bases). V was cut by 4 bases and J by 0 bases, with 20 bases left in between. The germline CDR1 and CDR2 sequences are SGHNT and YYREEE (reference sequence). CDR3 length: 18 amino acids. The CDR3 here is CASSTLGAGDGAKNIQYF. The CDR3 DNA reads TGTGCCAGCAGCACCCTGGGAGCTGGAGACGGAGCCAAAAACATTCAGTACTTC.

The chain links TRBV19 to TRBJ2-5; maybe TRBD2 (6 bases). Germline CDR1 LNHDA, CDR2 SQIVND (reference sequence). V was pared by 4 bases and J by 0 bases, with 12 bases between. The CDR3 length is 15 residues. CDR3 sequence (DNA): TGTGCCAGTAGTACCGCCCGGGACTACCAAGAGACCCAGTACTTC. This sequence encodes CASSTARDYQETQYF. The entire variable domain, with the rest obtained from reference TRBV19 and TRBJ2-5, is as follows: DGGITQSPKYLFRKEGQNVTLSCEQNLNHDAMYWYRQDPGQGLRLIYYSQIVNDFQKGDIAEGYSVSREKKESFPLTVTSAQKNPTAFYLCASSTARDYQETQYFGPGTRLLVL.

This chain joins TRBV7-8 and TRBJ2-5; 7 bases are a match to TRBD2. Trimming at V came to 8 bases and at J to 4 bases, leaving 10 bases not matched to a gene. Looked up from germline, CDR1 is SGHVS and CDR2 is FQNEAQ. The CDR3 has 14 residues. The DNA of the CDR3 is TGTGCCAGCTGGGTTCTGGGGGAGGGAGAGACCCAGTACTTC. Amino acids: CASWVLGEGETQYF.

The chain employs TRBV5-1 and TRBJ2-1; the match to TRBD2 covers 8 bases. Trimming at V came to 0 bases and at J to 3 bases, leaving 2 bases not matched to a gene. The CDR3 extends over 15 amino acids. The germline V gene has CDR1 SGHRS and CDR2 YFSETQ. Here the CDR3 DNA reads TGCGCCAGCAGCTTGGCCGGGACTAGCTACAATGAGCAGTTCTTC. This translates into CASSLAGTSYNEQFF.

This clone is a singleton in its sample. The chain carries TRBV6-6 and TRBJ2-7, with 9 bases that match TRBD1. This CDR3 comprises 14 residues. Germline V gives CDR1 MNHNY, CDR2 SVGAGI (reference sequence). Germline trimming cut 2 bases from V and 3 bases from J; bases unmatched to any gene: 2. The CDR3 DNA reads TGTGCCAGCAGTTACACGGGACAGGGCTACGAGCAGTACTTC. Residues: CASSYTGQGYEQYF.